A selection of T cell receptor beta chains follows, all from one sample in a study of CD8+ T cells in alopecia areata. Some clones are missing from TCRdb's copy, which holds only in-frame ones; the method was immunoSEQ multiplex PCR. This repertoire shows approximately 180,000 clones, just under 65% found once; its top ten account for roughly 1.3%. This specimen was CD4+ T cells sorted from blood, taken around week 47, from a patient treated with tofacitinib. The receptor source for this set is a human donor with alopecia areata. Each CDR3 is given without its conserved first and last residue. The order of the fields is D gene, J gene, clone size, V gene, CDR3 length, CDR3 protein. A D gene is named only where the DNA matches it firmly. Clone size is given for some rows only: seen once, a few or many times, or a class if the clone is expanded.

.	TRBJ1-6	.	TRBV25-1	13	ASSVTGTLNSPLH
.	TRBJ2-2	.	TRBV18	11	ASSPQPTGELF
.	TRBJ2-5	.	TRBV29-1	11	SVGGRVQETQY
.	TRBJ2-7	few	TRBV29-1	14	SVTQPRPESPYEQY
TRBD1	TRBJ1-1	.	TRBV11-2	12	ASLKGTANTEAF
.	TRBJ1-2	few	TRBV30	9	AWSVGGHTT
TRBD1	TRBJ1-4	few	TRBV2	12	ASSEWTGGEKLF
.	TRBJ2-3	once	TRBV29-1	13	SVANKPGTTDTQY
TRBD2	TRBJ2-5	few	TRBV6-1	14	ASSETGTSGAETQY
.	TRBJ2-3	.	TRBV23-1	11	ASSHPSTDTQY
.	TRBJ1-2	.	TRBV6-6	11	ASTNSVEEGYT
.	TRBJ1-1	.	TRBV2	12	ASSGEARNTEAF
.	TRBJ2-6	.	TRBV5-1	14	ASSLAGVSGANVLT
.	TRBJ1-5	few	TRBV7-2	12	ASSIQAGDQPQH
.	TRBJ2-5	.	TRBV23-1	12	ATILWRYQETQY
TRBD1	TRBJ2-7	.	TRBV11-3	12	ASSLGQGDYEQY
TRBD1	TRBJ2-3	.	TRBV15	19	ATSRELFLSPRDRATDTQY
.	TRBJ1-2	.	TRBV7-9	11	ASSPSPVYGYT
.	TRBJ2-7	.	TRBV29-1	10	SVEGPNYEQY
.	TRBJ1-2	once	TRBV25-1	10	ASSEDLGGYT
.	TRBJ2-7	many	TRBV6-1	12	ASSGTVGGYEQY
TRBD1	TRBJ2-4	.	TRBV2	12	ASSTGTGINIQY
.	TRBJ1-1	.	TRBV7-6	11	ASSLQGATEAF
TRBD1	TRBJ1-6	.	TRBV5-1	14	ASSRTTGGVNSPLH
.	TRBJ1-1	.	TRBV29-1	10	SVEARNTEAF
.	TRBJ2-1	.	TRBV30	9	AGGGVNEQF
.	TRBJ1-4	few	TRBV4-3	12	ASSQEGTNEKLF
.	TRBJ2-1	.	TRBV4-2	13	ASSQVKASYNEQF
.	TRBJ2-3	.	TRBV29-1	10	SVVDGTDTQY
.	TRBJ2-7	few	TRBV29-1	12	SVSRRVGTYEQY
.	TRBJ2-7	.	TRBV29-1	11	SAQTGLTYEQY
.	TRBJ2-5	.	TRBV10-3	10	ATSPRQETQY
.	TRBJ2-7	.	TRBV11-2	11	ASSPLQDYEQY
.	TRBJ2-1	.	TRBV29-1	12	SVDSAGILGEQF
TRBD1	TRBJ2-3	.	TRBV4-3	13	ASSQGQGHTDTQY
.	TRBJ1-5	.	TRBV27	12	ASSPRGSNQPQH
.	TRBJ1-1	.	TRBV10-2	10	ASSELRAEAF
TRBD2	TRBJ2-1	.	TRBV7-9	12	ASSLIGTSNEQF
.	TRBJ2-1	.	TRBV29-1	9	SARAVNEQF
TRBD1	TRBJ1-1	once	TRBV30	13	AWTRKDRVNTEAF
.	TRBJ1-5	.	TRBV7-2	11	ASSLDSNQPQH
.	TRBJ2-3	once	TRBV6-6	10	ASSYSGDTQY
.	TRBJ2-1	few	TRBV4-3	13	ASSQTSSRANEQF
TRBD1	TRBJ2-7	.	TRBV30	10	ALREQGSEQY